This section outlines one T cell receptor beta chain sequence together with its context. Antigen unknown. Looked up from germline, CDR1 is MRHNA and CDR2 is SNTAGT. V lost 6 bases, J lost 7 bases, and 7 bases lay in between. CDR3 length: 11 residues. TCRdb's copy holds only in-frame clones and misses some; the assay was immunoSEQ multiplex PCR. The repertoire holds roughly 56,000 clones, with approximately 83% as singletons. During the collection period, no donor immune events like infections were recorded. The data stem from a study of identifying expanded T cells in peripheral blood. Study-wide points: Over about two and four weeks, about 16.4 and 19 clones changed, versus roughly 1.1 between replicates. Clone count variance between roughly 2-week samples rose with total template count.

This chain connects TRBV6-4 to TRBJ2-1; the D is unclear. This receptor was taken from a person aged 18 to 75 in good health. Sample: blood. CDR3 sequence (DNA): TGTGCCAGCAGCCACTTAAATGAGCAGTTCTTC. Protein: CASSHLNEQFF.